One TCR beta chain is described in this entry. Its cognate antigen is unknown. The sample belongs to a study of T cell responses to AZD1222 COVID-19 vaccine. Study-level findings and limits: When two AZD1222 doses had been given, Spike-specific TCR breadth and depth rose.

Germline-derived CDR1 and CDR2 are SNHLY and FYNNEI. There are 13 residues in the CDR3. The ends were cut back, 8 bases at V and 9 bases at J, with 14 bases in the middle. Second doses were pooled across both intervals (about 4 or about 12 weeks). The data were produced by immunoSEQ multiplex PCR, yet TCRdb's version contains in-frame clones alone and is incomplete. The sample consists of about 140,000 clones, roughly 92% of them appearing once. Material: peripheral blood, obtained 28 days after the second AZD1222 dose. The TCR sequence derives from an adult who received the AZD1222 COVID-19 vaccine. The chain combines TRBV2 with TRBJ1-6; tentative D call: TRBD1 (6 bases). As DNA, the CDR3 is TGTGCCAGCCGAACGGGACAAACTTCACCCCTCCACTTT. It is translated as CASRTGQTSPLHF.